This entry lists 3 T cell receptor beta chains sequenced from one sample in a study of cytomegalovirus exposure and HLA in healthy donors. Both 60 Vbeta primers and 13 Jbeta primers went into the PCR. Produced via immunoSEQ multiplex PCR; TCRdb's table is partial and in-frame only. The table shows about 180,000 clones, with around 82% occurring only once. The sample was PBMCs. These receptors came from a man in his fifties or sixties in good health and CMV-seronegative.

The rearrangement uses TRBV7-9 and TRBJ2-7; TRBD2 agrees at 8 bases. Germline assignment: CDR1 SEHNR and CDR2 FQNEAQ (reference sequence). The CDR3 extends over 13 amino acids. V lost 6 bases, J lost 4 bases, and 5 bases stayed unmatched. This CDR3 is CASSYTSGYEQYF. CDR3 in DNA: TGTGCCAGCAGTTATACTAGCGGTTACGAGCAGTACTTC. Looking up the rest from reference TRBV7-9 and TRBJ2-7 gives the full variable domain: DTGVSQNPRHKITKRGQNVTFRCDPISEHNRLYWYRQTLGQGPEFLTYFQNEAQLEKSRLLSDRFSAERPKGSFSTLEIQRTEQGDSAMYLCASSYTSGYEQYFGPGTRLTVT.

This clone was recorded only once. The V gene is TRBV2, the J gene TRBJ2-3, with a weak D call TRBD2 (7 bases). The CDR3 consists of 12 residues. Germline CDR1 is SNHLY and CDR2 is FYNNEI. V gave up 8 bases and J gave up 4 bases, with 10 bases separating them. CDR3 nucleotides: TGTGCCAGCGTCGGGGGGCCAGATACGCAGTATTTT. Translation gives CASVGGPDTQYF.

The chain links TRBV27 to TRBJ1-4, with D perhaps matching TRBD1 (5 bases). The CDR3 totals 14 residues. V lost 5 bases and J lost 4, with 11 bases in between. The germline CDR1 and CDR2 sequences are MNHEY and SMNVEV (reference sequence). CDR3 sequence reads: CASSRQWGNEKLFF. The CDR3 nucleotides read TGTGCCAGCAGTCGACAGTGGGGTAATGAAAAACTGTTTTTT.